Listed below are T cell receptor beta chains from one sample, sequenced in a study of T-cell reconstitution after alpha-beta-depleted transplantation in children. MiXCR, applied by TCRdb to the PCR reads, yields one record per CDR3 protein. This table holds under 50,000 distinct CDR3 sequences, 9.2% found once. Sequenced material: PBMCs, mostly from graft donor cells, taken 60 days after TCRalphabeta/CD19-depleted stem cell transplant. All receptors derive from a male patient between 2 and 15 years old who had a stem cell transplant for chronic granulomatous disease, so the T cells may come from the graft donor. The CDR3 runs from the conserved cysteine through the conserved F or W. The D gene is left open where the match is weak. Not all rows give a size; the values are once, few, many and, for expanded clones, a class.

j_gene,abundance,v_gene,d_gene,CDR3nt,CDR3aa
TRBJ1-6,many,TRBV7-9,.,TGTGCCAGCTCCCGGACAGAAAGCCCATCACCCCTCCACTTT,CASSRTESPSPLHF
TRBJ1-1,many,TRBV20-1,.,TGCAGTGCTAGAGATTGGGGTCCATTGAACACTGAAGCTTTCTTT,CSARDWGPLNTEAFF
TRBJ1-2,many,TRBV28,.,TGTGCCAGCAGTTTTCCGGCGGTATATGGCTACACCTTC,CASSFPAVYGYTF
TRBJ1-4,many,TRBV7-9,.,TGTGCCAGCACCCACGGAGACGGAGTTTTGGAAAAACTGTTTTTT,CASTHGDGVLEKLFF
TRBJ1-6,.,TRBV7-9,.,TGTGCCAGCAGCCGCCGCGGACCATATAATTCACCCCTCCACTTT,CASSRRGPYNSPLHF
TRBJ1-1,many,TRBV6-2/TRBV6-3,.,TGTGCCAGCAGTTACTACAGAGTTGACACTGAAGCTTTCTTT,CASSYYRVDTEAFF
TRBJ2-3,.,TRBV5-4,.,TGTGCCAGCAGCCTCAGGGGGGGGGTCACAGATACGCAGTATTTT,CASSLRGGVTDTQYF
TRBJ2-6,few,TRBV6-5,.,TGTGCCAGCAGTTACCTCAGGGGATCTGGGGCCAACGTCCTGACTTTC,CASSYLRGSGANVLTF
TRBJ1-6,few,TRBV10-3,.,TGTGCCATCAGTGAGCTGACAGTCAATTCACCCCTCCACTTT,CAISELTVNSPLHF
TRBJ1-1,many,TRBV5-1,.,TGCGCCAGCAGCCCCTTATGGAGAGGGCGAAACACTGAAGCTTTCTTT,CASSPLWRGRNTEAFF
TRBJ1-1,few,TRBV20-1,.,TGCAGTGCTATCTTAAACACTGAAGCTTTCTTT,CSAILNTEAFF
TRBJ2-7,few,TRBV3-1,TRBD2,TGTGCCAGCAGCCAATTCCGGACTAGCGGGCAGTACTTC,CASSQFRTSGQYF
TRBJ1-5,.,TRBV11-2,.,TGTGCCAGCAGCTACGGACGGAGGAGCAATCAGCCCCAGCATTTT,CASSYGRRSNQPQHF
TRBJ1-1,many,TRBV20-1,TRBD1,TGCAGTGCTAGAGATTGGGCAGGGGGCACTGAAGCTTTCTTT,CSARDWAGGTEAFF
TRBJ2-3,many,TRBV6-2/TRBV6-3,.,TGTGCCAGCAGTTACCCCGATACGCAGTATTTT,CASSYPDTQYF
TRBJ2-1,large,TRBV7-3,.,TGTGCCAGCAGCCCCAGCTCGGGATTTGAGCAGTTCTTC,CASSPSSGFEQFF
TRBJ1-5,many,TRBV7-2,.,TGTGCCAGCAGCCCTGACAGAAATAGCAATCAGCCCCAGCATTTT,CASSPDRNSNQPQHF
TRBJ2-2,.,TRBV20-1,TRBD2,TGCAGTGGCAGAGCTCCGGGCAGCGGGACCAAGCTTGCGAACACCGGGGAGCTGTTTTTT,CSGRAPGSGTKLANTGELFF
TRBJ2-3,.,TRBV11-2,.,TGTGCCAGCAGCACACTACTCAGAGATACGCAGTATTTT,CASSTLLRDTQYF
TRBJ1-2,.,TRBV18,TRBD1,TGTGCCAGCTCACCCTCGGGACAGGGATATGGCTACACCTTC,CASSPSGQGYGYTF
TRBJ2-3,many,TRBV27,.,TGTGCCAGCAGTTTTATGGGGACAGATACGCAGTATTTT,CASSFMGTDTQYF
TRBJ2-7,medium-sized,TRBV13,.,TGTGCCAGCTCCGCCGGGGCAGGGAATATCCACGAGCAGTACTTC,CASSAGAGNIHEQYF
TRBJ2-3,.,TRBV20-1,.,TGCAGTGCTAGAATGGGAGCAACAGATACGCAGTATTTT,CSARMGATDTQYF
TRBJ1-1,many,TRBV24-1,TRBD1,TGTGCCACCAGTGAGGACCAGGGGGGGCCGAACACTGAAGCTTTCTTT,CATSEDQGGPNTEAFF
TRBJ2-7,.,TRBV21-1,.,TGTGCCAGCAGCAAAGGACAGGGGGTCCCTTACGAGCAGTACTTC,CASSKGQGVPYEQYF
TRBJ2-7,many,TRBV20-1,.,TGCAGCGCGGGACGGAGCTCCTACGAGCAGTACTTC,CSAGRSSYEQYF
TRBJ2-1,many,TRBV2,TRBD2,TGTGCCAGCAGTGAAGAGGTTCGGCTAGCGGGAGGCTACAATGAGCAGTTCTTC,CASSEEVRLAGGYNEQFF
TRBJ2-6,many,TRBV5-5,.,TGTGCCAGCAGCACTACGACAGGTCCCGGGGCCAACGTCCTGACTTTC,CASSTTTGPGANVLTF
TRBJ1-1,many,TRBV9,.,TGTGCCAGCAGCGCCAACCCGAACACTGAAGCTTTCTTT,CASSANPNTEAFF
TRBJ2-1,.,TRBV20-1,.,TGCAGTGCTAGGGACTTTGGTTCGGCCTACAATGAGCAGTTCTTC,CSARDFGSAYNEQFF
TRBJ2-6,few,TRBV9,.,TGTGCCAGCAGCCCGGGCCTCCTCGGGGGGGCCAACGTCCTGACTTTC,CASSPGLLGGANVLTF
TRBJ2-1,many,TRBV2,.,TGTGCCAGCAGCGAGCGGTTCGAACAATACAATGAGCAGTTCTTC,CASSERFEQYNEQFF
TRBJ2-1,.,TRBV7-2,.,TGTGCCAGCAGCTCCATGTTACAGGGTCCCTTTTTGTCAAAGCAGTTCTTC,CASSSMLQGPFLSKQFF
TRBJ1-2,many,TRBV29-1,.,TGCAGCGTTGACCATCAAGCCGAGGGCTACACCTTC,CSVDHQAEGYTF
TRBJ2-3,many,TRBV5-1,.,TGCGCCAGCAGCTCCAGCCTACTAGGTGCCCCAGATACGCAGTATTTT,CASSSSLLGAPDTQYF
TRBJ2-4,.,TRBV27,.,TGTGCCAGCAGTTTATCGATCGGCGGGGGCCGGACGGACATTCAGTACTTC,CASSLSIGGGRTDIQYF
TRBJ2-2,once,TRBV5-5,.,TGTGCCAGCGGCCTTGGGCTCACTACCGGGGAGCTGTTTTTT,CASGLGLTTGELFF
TRBJ2-6,many,TRBV27,.,TGTGCCAGCAGAACCAAGGCCCTCAGCTCTGGGGCCAACGTCCTGACTTTC,CASRTKALSSGANVLTF
TRBJ2-6,many,TRBV20-1,TRBD1,TGCAGTGCTGCCGACAGGGCAAATGGGGCCAACGTCCTGACTTTC,CSAADRANGANVLTF
TRBJ1-5,many,TRBV28,.,TGTGCCAGCAGTTCAAGGGTTTATAGCAATCAGCCCCAGCATTTT,CASSSRVYSNQPQHF
TRBJ2-5,.,TRBV20-1,.,TGCAGTGCTATTGGGGGGCAAGAGACCCAGTACTTC,CSAIGGQETQYF
TRBJ1-3,medium-sized,TRBV11-2,.,TGTGCCAGCAGCTTAGAACGCAGGCTGAGCTCTGGAAACACCATATATTTT,CASSLERRLSSGNTIYF
TRBJ2-5,many,TRBV5-1,.,TGCGCCAGCAGCGGCTGGGGGGAGCAAGAGACCCAGTACTTC,CASSGWGEQETQYF
TRBJ2-3,.,TRBV14,TRBD2,TGTGCCAGCAGCCAAGGATGGCGACTAGCAGGTGGGGCAGATACGCAGTATTTT,CASSQGWRLAGGADTQYF
TRBJ2-1,many,TRBV6-2/TRBV6-3,.,TGTGCCAGCCCCACCGATGAGGTGGATGAGCAGTTCTTC,CASPTDEVDEQFF
TRBJ1-4,many,TRBV7-9,TRBD1,TGTGCCAGCAGCCCGTACGGGACAGGGTTTGAAAAACTGTTTTTT,CASSPYGTGFEKLFF